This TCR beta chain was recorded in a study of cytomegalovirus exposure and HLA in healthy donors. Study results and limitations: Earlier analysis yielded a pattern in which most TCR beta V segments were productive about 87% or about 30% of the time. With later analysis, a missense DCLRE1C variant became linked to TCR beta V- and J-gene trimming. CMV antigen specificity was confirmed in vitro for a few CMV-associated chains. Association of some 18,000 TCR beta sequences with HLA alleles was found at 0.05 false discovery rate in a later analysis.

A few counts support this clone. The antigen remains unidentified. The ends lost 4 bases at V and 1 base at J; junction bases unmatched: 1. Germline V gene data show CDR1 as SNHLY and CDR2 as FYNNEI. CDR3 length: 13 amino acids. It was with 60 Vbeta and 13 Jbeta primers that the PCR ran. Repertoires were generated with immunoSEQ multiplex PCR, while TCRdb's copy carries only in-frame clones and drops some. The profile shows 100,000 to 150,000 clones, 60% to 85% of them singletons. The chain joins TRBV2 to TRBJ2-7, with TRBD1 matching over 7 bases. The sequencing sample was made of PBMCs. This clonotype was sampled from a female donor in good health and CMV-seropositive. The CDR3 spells CASSAGQSYEQYF. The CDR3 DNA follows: TGTGCCAGCAGTGCGGGACAGTCCTACGAGCAGTACTTC.